Included here is one TCR beta chain sequence, with context. Antigen specificity is unknown. This record comes from a study of shared clonotypes between healthy human individuals. All donors were Caucasian adults living in Nashville, Tennessee. General study points: Clonotype sharing levels among donors were expected to vary with sequencing depth.

The V and J ends lost 2 bases and 7 bases respectively, with 18 bases between them. The CDR3 sequence is 16 residues long. CDR1 SGHTA and CDR2 FQGTGA come from the germline V gene. Deep-level settings were used for running the assay. Ten immunoSEQ deep assay plates were used to sequence unsorted PBMC DNA. Profiling relied on immunoSEQ multiplex PCR, and the TCRdb table lists in-frame clones only, not all of them. The top ten hold approximately 12% of the sample, which has roughly 480,000 clones, 70% to 85% seen once. The sample comprised PBMCs. The TCR comes from a woman between 40 and 50 years old in good health. Some clones in this sample may be carry-over from other donors' samples. This chain uses TRBV7-3 with TRBJ1-5, with D maybe TRBD1 (5 bases). The CDR3 spells CASSLVLGGNNQPQHF. The CDR3 coding sequence is TGTGCCAGCAGCTTAGTCTTGGGGGGGAATAACCAGCCCCAGCATTTT.